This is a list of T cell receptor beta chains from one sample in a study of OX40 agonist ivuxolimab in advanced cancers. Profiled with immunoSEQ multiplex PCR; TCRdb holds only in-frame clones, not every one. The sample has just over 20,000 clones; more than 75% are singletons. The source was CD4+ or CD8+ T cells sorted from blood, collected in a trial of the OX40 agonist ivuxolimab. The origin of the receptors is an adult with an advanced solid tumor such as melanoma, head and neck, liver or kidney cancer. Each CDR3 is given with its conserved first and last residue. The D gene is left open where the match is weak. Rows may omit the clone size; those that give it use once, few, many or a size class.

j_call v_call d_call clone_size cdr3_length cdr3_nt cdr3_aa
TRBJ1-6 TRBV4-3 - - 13 TGCGCCAGCAGCCAAGTAGGTGGTTCACCCCTCCACTTT CASSQVGGSPLHF
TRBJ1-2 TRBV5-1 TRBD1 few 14 TGCGCCAGCAGCTTGCTTCAGGGGGCGGATGGCTACACCTTC CASSLLQGADGYTF
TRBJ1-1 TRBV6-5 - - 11 TGTGCCAGCAAAGGGCCAGGGGACGCTTTCTTT CASKGPGDAFF
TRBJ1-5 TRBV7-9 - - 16 TGTGCCAGCAGCTTAGCGCTGGCGGGAGATAATCAGCCCCAGCATTTT CASSLALAGDNQPQHF
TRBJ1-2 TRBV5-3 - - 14 TGTGCCAGCAGCCCTTATCCGGGGTCGGCTGGCTACACCTTC CASSPYPGSAGYTF
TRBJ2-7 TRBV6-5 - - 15 TGTGCCCGCAGTTACCGCACTGTCAGGGGTTCCGAGCAGTACTTC CARSYRTVRGSEQYF
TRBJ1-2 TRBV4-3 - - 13 TGCGCCAGCAGCCAACGGGGAGACTATGGCTACACCTTC CASSQRGDYGYTF
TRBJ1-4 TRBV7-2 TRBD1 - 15 TGTGCCAGCAGCTTAGGGGGCAGGGGGGAGGAAAAACTGTTTTTT CASSLGGRGEEKLFF
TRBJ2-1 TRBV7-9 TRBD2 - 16 TGTGCCAGCAGCCACACTAGCGGGGCATCGTCCAATGAGCAGTTCTTC CASSHTSGASSNEQFF
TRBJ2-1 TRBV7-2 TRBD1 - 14 TGTGCCAGCAGCTTACGACAGGGGAGCAATGAGCAGTTCTTC CASSLRQGSNEQFF
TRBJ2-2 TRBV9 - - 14 TGTGCCAGCAGCCCCCCGAATACAGTCGGGGAGCTGTTTTTT CASSPPNTVGELFF
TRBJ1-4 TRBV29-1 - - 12 TGCAGCGCAAGTCTGGAGAGCGAAAAACTGTTTTTT CSASLESEKLFF
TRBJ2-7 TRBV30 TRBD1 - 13 TGTGCCTGGACCTCGACAGGGTCAGAGGAGCAGTACTTC CAWTSTGSEEQYF
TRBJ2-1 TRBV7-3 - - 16 TGTGCCAGCAGCTCTGGGACTCGCAGCTCCTACAATGAGCAGTTCTTC CASSSGTRSSYNEQFF
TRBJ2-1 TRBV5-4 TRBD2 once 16 TGTGCCAGCAGCTTCAGACTAGCGGGGCTGGGGAATGAGCAGTTCTTC CASSFRLAGLGNEQFF
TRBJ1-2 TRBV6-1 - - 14 TGTGCCAGCAGGCTGGGGGGCGGTGACTATGGCTACACCTTC CASRLGGGDYGYTF
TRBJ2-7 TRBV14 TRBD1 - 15 TGTGCCAGCAGCCAGGGACAGGCTTACTCCTACGAGCAGTACTTC CASSQGQAYSYEQYF
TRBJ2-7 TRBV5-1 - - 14 TGCGCCAGCAGCCCAACAGGAAATTCCTACGAGCAGTACTTC CASSPTGNSYEQYF
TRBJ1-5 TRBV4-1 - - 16 TGCGCCAGCAGCCAATCCCTCGTTCGGGGACCTCAGCCCCAGCATTTT CASSQSLVRGPQPQHF
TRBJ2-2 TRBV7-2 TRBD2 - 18 TGTGCCAGCAGCTTAAACCTAGCGGGGGGAACGAACACCGGGGAGCTGTTTTTT CASSLNLAGGTNTGELFF
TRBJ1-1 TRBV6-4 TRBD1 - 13 TGTGCCAGCAGTCCGACAGGGACCACTGAAGCTTTCTTT CASSPTGTTEAFF
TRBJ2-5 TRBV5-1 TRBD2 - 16 TGCGCCAGCAGCTTCACGGGACTAGCGGTCCAAGAGACCCAGTACTTC CASSFTGLAVQETQYF
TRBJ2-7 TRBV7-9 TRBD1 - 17 TGTGCCAGCAGCTCAATCCCAAGGGGTAGGGGGCTGTGGGAGCAGTACTTC CASSSIPRGRGLWEQYF
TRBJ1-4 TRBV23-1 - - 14 TGCGCCAGCAGTCAATCAGGACCTCATGAAAAACTGTTTTTT CASSQSGPHEKLFF
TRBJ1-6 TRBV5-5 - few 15 TGTGCCAGCAGCTTGGAGGGGACATTCAGTTCACCCCTCCACTTT CASSLEGTFSSPLHF
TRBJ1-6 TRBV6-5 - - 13 TGTGCCAGCAGGGGACAAGGGCGGTCACCCCTCCACTTT CASRGQGRSPLHF
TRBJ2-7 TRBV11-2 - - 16 TGTGCCAGCAGCTTAGATGGCCGGTCCCCTGTATACGAGCAGTACTTC CASSLDGRSPVYEQYF